A single sample gave rise to the 30 T cell receptor beta chains below, sequenced in a study of blood T cell repertoires in COVID-19. Data came from immunoSEQ multiplex PCR; TCRdb stores just in-frame clones and leaves some out. The top ten clones hold around 5.5% of a sample with under 250,000 clones, about 83% of them seen once. Source material: peripheral blood. Source of these receptors: a human donor in a cohort sampled during active COVID-19.

The rearrangement joins TRBV29-1 to TRBJ2-1, with a tentative D call TRBD2 (5 bases). V gave up 2 bases and J gave up 8 bases, with 19 bases separating them. The CDR3 is made up of 15 amino acids. Germline CDR1 and CDR2: SQVTM and ANQGSEA. DNA of the CDR3: TGCAGCGTTGAACGAGAACTAGAGAATTACTATGAGCAGTTCTTC. Residues: CSVERELENYYEQFF.

This chain joins TRBV29-1 and TRBJ2-7; maybe TRBD1 (9 bases). The CDR3 spans 16 residues. V was trimmed by 8 bases and J by 3 bases, leaving 26 bases between them. In germline, CDR1 is SQVTM, CDR2 ANQGSEA. The CDR3 nucleotides are TGCAGCACGGGACAGGGAGGCGCTAGCGGGCACTACGAGCAGTACTTC. Protein sequence: CSTGQGGASGHYEQYF.

CDR3 sequence (DNA): TGCGCCACTGCGGAACGGTCCTATAATTCACCCCTCCACTTT. Translation gives CATAERSYNSPLHF. The chain couples TRBV10-1 to TRBJ1-6; D is unresolved. Looked up from germline, CDR1 is WNHNN and CDR2 is SYGVQD (reference sequence). CDR3 length: 14 amino acids. With 10 bases removed from V and 1 base from J, the gap between germline ends came to 11 bases.

V usage is TRBV12-3 or TRBV12-4 and J usage is TRBJ2-7, with 9 bases fitting TRBD1. The CDR3 spans 12 residues. The junction had 4 bases not matched to a gene; V was cut back by 7 bases and J by 6 bases. CDR3 sequence reads: CASNRGQGEQYF. In DNA, the CDR3 is TGTGCCAGCAACAGGGGGCAAGGCGAGCAGTACTTC.

V gene TRBV5-6 combines with J gene TRBJ1-1, with 9 nucleotides matching TRBD1. Germline CDR1 is SGHDT and CDR2 is YYEEEE. Unmatched junction bases numbered 5, after V lost 2 bases and J lost 6 bases. The CDR3 is 14 amino acids. CDR3 bases: TGTGCCAGCAGCTTACAGGGGGCGCGATCTGAAGCTTTCTTT. This codes for CASSLQGARSEAFF.

This clone has just one count. The chain joins TRBV7-9 to TRBJ2-7, with D uncertain. Between the trimmed V and J ends, which lost 1 base and 5 bases, there was a span of 9 bases. The CDR3 contains 13 residues. CDR1 is SEHNR and CDR2 is FQNEAQ in the germline V gene (reference sequence). CDR3 nucleotides: TGTGCCAGCAGCTTAGACCCTAGTAACGAGCAGTACTTC. Its translation is CASSLDPSNEQYF.

The chain carries TRBV7-9 and TRBJ2-7; D possibly corresponds to TRBD1 (7 bases). This CDR3 region has 14 residues. Germline V gives CDR1 SEHNR, CDR2 FQNEAQ (reference sequence). The ends were cut back, 3 bases at V and 5 bases at J, with 14 bases in the middle. CDR3 DNA: TGTGCCAGCAGCTTCTCACAGGGGAGGCACGAGCAGTACTTC. It yields the protein CASSFSQGRHEQYF.

This clone has a handful of counts. CDR3: CASSFREAGELFF. In DNA form, the CDR3 reads TGTGCCAGCAGTTTTAGGGAGGCCGGGGAGCTGTTTTTT. The chain carries TRBV12-3 or TRBV12-4 and TRBJ2-2, with D perhaps TRBD2 (6 bases). Trimming took off 3 bases at V and 6 bases at J, with 8 bases between the two ends. The CDR3 runs to 13 residues.

This chain links TRBV21-1 with TRBJ2-1; TRBD1 is the table's D call and was not checked against the DNA. TRBV21-1 is labeled a pseudogene. This CDR3 spans 12 amino acids. The CDR3: CASENSGNEQFF. As DNA, the CDR3 is TGTGCCAGCGAGAATTCAGGCAATGAGCAGTTCTTC.

The chain links TRBV11-2 to TRBJ1-1, with 8 bases matching TRBD1. This CDR3 region has 13 residues. The germline V gene has CDR1 SGHAT and CDR2 FQNNGV. J gave up 6 bases and V 2 bases, and 2 bases lay outside the gene matches. The CDR3 region is CASSLQGAPEAFF. Written as DNA, the CDR3 is TGTGCCAGCAGCTTACAGGGGGCGCCTGAAGCTTTCTTT.

The chain couples TRBV20-1 to TRBJ2-4, with TRBD1 as a possible D gene (6 bases). With 3 bases removed from V and 3 bases from J, the gap between germline ends came to 18 bases. This CDR3 is 16 amino acids long. Germline V gives CDR1 DFQATT, CDR2 SNEGSKA (reference sequence). The CDR3 DNA reads TGCAGTGCTAGTGAAGGACAGACTCTTTTCAAAAACATTCAGTACTTC. As protein: CSASEGQTLFKNIQYF.

The V gene is TRBV30, the J gene TRBJ1-2, with D perhaps matching TRBD1 (6 bases). CDR1 is GTSNPN and CDR2 is SVGIG in the germline V gene (reference sequence). The germline V and J ends were trimmed by 2 bases and 3 bases, with 10 bases remaining between them. The CDR3 runs to 13 residues. The CDR3: CAWSQDRDYGYTF. The CDR3 region has the DNA TGTGCCTGGAGTCAGGACAGAGACTATGGCTACACCTTC. Variable domain in full (rest from reference TRBV30 and TRBJ1-2): SQTIHQWPATLVQPVGSPLSLECTVEGTSNPNLYWYRQAAGRGLQLLFYSVGIGQISSEVPQNLSASRPQDRQFILSSKKLLLSDSGFYLCAWSQDRDYGYTFGSGTRLTVV.

This clone was seen only a few times. V usage is TRBV11-2 and J usage is TRBJ2-7; 8 positions match TRBD2. The V and J ends lost 1 base and 2 bases, in that order; junction bases with no gene match: 4. CDR3 length equals 15 residues. Germline V gene sequence: CDR1 SGHAT, CDR2 FQNNGV. The CDR3 DNA sequence: TGTGCCAGCAGCTTAGGATCGGGGGGGACCTACGAGCAGTACTTC. This sequence encodes CASSLGSGGTYEQYF.

The J gene is TRBJ2-7, the V gene TRBV9, with 9 bases aligning to TRBD2. The length of the CDR3 is 16 residues. From germline, CDR1 is SGDLS and CDR2 YYNGEE. V trimming: 0 bases; J trimming: 2 bases; junction bases outside the gene matches: 6. This chain's CDR3 is CASSVGTSGPPYEQYF. CDR3 nucleotides: TGTGCCAGCAGCGTAGGAACTAGCGGGCCACCCTACGAGCAGTACTTC.

CDR3 in DNA: TGTGCCAGCAGCCCGATGGGGGCTAGCTATGGCTACACCTTC. The encoded protein is CASSPMGASYGYTF. This chain links TRBV7-8 with TRBJ1-2, with D possibly TRBD1 on 6 matching bases. The CDR3 extends over 14 amino acids. The V end lost 5 bases, the J end lost 4 bases, and 14 bases lay between the germline ends. Per germline, CDR1 SGHVS and CDR2 FQNEAQ.

This clone was found a few times. The V and J genes are TRBV18 and TRBJ1-1; a possible D gene is TRBD1 (6 bases). CDR1 is KGHSH and CDR2 is LQKENI in the germline V gene. Trimming removed 3 bases from V and 1 base from J, with 12 bases in between. The CDR3 extends over 15 amino acids. The CDR3 loop is CASSPVTGRNTEAFF. The CDR3 coding sequence is TGTGCCAGCTCACCGGTGACAGGAAGGAACACTGAAGCTTTCTTT.

The chain links TRBV3-1 (or the pseudogene TRBV3-2) to TRBJ1-1; D is uncertain. The CDR3 sequence is 14 residues long. CDR1 and CDR2 from the germline V gene are LGHDT and YNNKEL (reference sequence). Trimming left V 4 bases short and J 4 bases short, with 13 bases between. CDR3 region: CASSPAGRATEAFF. The CDR3 region has the DNA TGTGCCAGCAGCCCCGCCGGGAGGGCCACTGAAGCTTTCTTT.

V and J are TRBV6-6 and TRBJ1-6; 8 bases are a match to TRBD1. The CDR3 loop spans 15 amino acids. Germline CDR1 is MNHNY and CDR2 is SVGAGI (reference sequence). Trimming at V came to 5 bases and at J to 7 bases, leaving 7 bases not matched to a gene. CDR3 amino acids: CASSHPGGWNSPLHF. As DNA, the CDR3 is TGTGCCAGCAGTCACCCAGGGGGCTGGAATTCACCCCTCCACTTT.

The chain links TRBV28 to TRBJ1-2, with TRBD1 matching 7 bases. The germline CDR1 and CDR2 sequences are MDHEN and SYDVKM. The CDR3 is 11 residues long. V lost 10 bases and J lost 2; bases outside the gene matches: 1. The chain's CDR3 is CATQGNYGYTF. Here the CDR3 DNA reads TGTGCCACACAGGGGAACTATGGCTACACCTTC.

With regard to this clone: Additional DNA sequences in this sample encode the identical CDR3. The chain recombines TRBV9 with TRBJ1-1, with D possibly matching TRBD1 (5 bases). The germline CDR1 and CDR2 sequences are SGDLS and YYNGEE. With 2 bases removed from V and 2 bases from J, the gap between germline ends came to 7 bases. This CDR3 comprises 13 residues. The CDR3 DNA reads TGTGCCAGCAGCGTTACAGGTAACACTGAAGCTTTCTTT. Translated, it gives CASSVTGNTEAFF.

V usage is TRBV28 and J usage is TRBJ2-3, with D perhaps matching TRBD1 (6 bases). The CDR3 is 14 amino acids. Trimming removed 3 bases at V and 2 bases at J, with 9 bases between. Germline lookup yields CDR1 MDHEN and CDR2 SYDVKM. As DNA, the CDR3 is TGTGCCAGCAGTTTCCAGGGGTACACAGATACGCAGTATTTT. It translates to CASSFQGYTDTQYF.

J is TRBJ1-2 and V is TRBV19; 7 bases map to TRBD1. Germline V gives CDR1 LNHDA, CDR2 SQIVND (reference sequence). This CDR3 spans 15 amino acids. After removal of 3 bases from V and 8 bases from J, the junction contained 12 bases not matched to a gene. The CDR3 reads CASSIQMAGGYGYTF. The CDR3, as DNA: TGTGCCAGTAGTATTCAGATGGCAGGGGGATACGGCTACACCTTC.

This clone showed up just once. This chain links TRBV11-2 with TRBJ1-1; 7 bases are shared with TRBD1. V was pared by 2 bases and J by 1 base, with 7 bases of the junction left unmatched. The length of the CDR3 is 16 residues. Germline-derived CDR1 and CDR2 are SGHAT and FQNNGV. CDR3 protein: CASSLFPGQTNTEAFF. The DNA of the CDR3 is TGTGCCAGCAGCTTATTCCCGGGACAGACGAACACTGAAGCTTTCTTT. Full variable domain (rest looked up from reference TRBV11-2 and TRBJ1-1): EAGVAQSPRYKIIEKRQSVAFWCNPISGHATLYWYQQILGQGPKLLIQFQNNGVVDDSQLPKDRFSAERLKGVDSTLKIQPAKLEDSAVYLCASSLFPGQTNTEAFFGQGTRLTVV.

The rearrangement links TRBV14 to TRBJ2-7; 14 bases line up with TRBD2. The CDR3 has 15 amino acids. Germline CDR1 is SGHDN and CDR2 is FVKESK. Germline trimming cut 4 bases from V and 4 bases from J; bases unmatched to any gene: 3. CDR3 nucleotide sequence: TGTGCCAGCAGCCTGACTAGCGGGAGGGATTACGAGCAGTACTTC. This gives the protein CASSLTSGRDYEQYF.

V and J are TRBV7-2 and TRBJ1-4; the D gene is possibly TRBD1 (5 bases). Trimming stripped 5 bases from V and 0 bases from J, with 13 bases between. The CDR3 runs to 16 residues. CDR1 and CDR2 (germline): SGHTA, FQGNSA. The CDR3 here is CASSQGSGSTNEKLFF. CDR3 bases: TGTGCCAGCAGCCAGGGATCAGGATCAACTAATGAAAAACTGTTTTTT.

The DNA of the CDR3 is TGTGCCAGCAGTCCCCCAGCGGGAGGGGGGAATGAGCAGTTCTTC. As protein: CASSPPAGGGNEQFF. The chain has TRBV28 and TRBJ2-1; the match to TRBD2 covers 10 bases. CDR1 is MDHEN, CDR2 SYDVKM, per germline. V trimming: 5 bases; J trimming: 7 bases; junction bases outside the gene matches: 8. This CDR3 contains 15 residues.

The J gene is TRBJ1-5, the V gene TRBV24-1; 12 nucleotides match TRBD1. The germline CDR1 and CDR2 sequences are KGHDR and SFDVKD. The CDR3 consists of 17 residues. V shed 6 bases and J 0 bases; nucleotides not matched to a gene: 5. The CDR3 reads CATSSGQGAYSNQPQHF. The CDR3 bases are TGTGCCACCAGTTCGGGACAGGGGGCATATAGCAATCAGCCCCAGCATTTT.

This chain uses TRBV4-2 with TRBJ2-7, with a possible D match to TRBD1 (7 bases). Trimming removed 1 base at V and 6 bases at J, with 13 bases between. The CDR3 extends over 14 amino acids. Germline V gives CDR1 LGHNA, CDR2 YNFKEQ. The CDR3 loop is CASSQVLQGGEQYF. The CDR3 region has the DNA TGTGCCAGCAGCCAAGTCCTCCAGGGGGGCGAGCAGTACTTC.

V and J are TRBV18 and TRBJ2-5; TRBD1 aligns across 9 bases. Looked up from germline, CDR1 is KGHSH and CDR2 is LQKENI. This CDR3 region has 15 residues. V lost 3 bases and J lost 4; bases outside the gene matches: 6. The DNA for the CDR3 is TGTGCCAGCTCACCCCCTGGGACAGGGAGAGAGACCCAGTACTTC. This translates into CASSPPGTGRETQYF.

The sample holds a few counts of this clone. The gene calls are TRBV18 and TRBJ2-1, with TRBD2 matching over 15 bases. The CDR3 spans 18 residues. The germline V gene encodes CDR1 KGHSH and CDR2 LQKENI. V lost 3 bases, J lost 7 bases, and 10 bases stayed unmatched. CDR3 loop: CASSPFNSGTSGGNEQFF. The DNA for the CDR3 is TGTGCCAGCTCACCTTTCAACTCCGGGACTAGCGGGGGGAATGAGCAGTTCTTC. The full variable domain, in which reference TRBV18 and TRBJ2-1 provide the parts outside the CDR3, is NAGVMQNPRHLVRRRGQEARLRCSPMKGHSHVYWYRQLPEEGLKFMVYLQKENIIDESGMPKERFSAEFPKEGPSILRIQQVVRGDSAAYFCASSPFNSGTSGGNEQFFGPGTRLTVL.